The 8 T cell receptor beta chains below come from one sample, sequenced in a study of CD8+CD57+ T cells in acquired aplastic anemia (dated by TCRdb to between 2018 and 2020). Sequencing was carried out with an Illumina HiSeq 2000. Genomic DNA served as template for TCR beta VDJ combination and CDR3 sequence profiling. Using fastp at Q25 and MiXCR, TCRdb reprocessed the public reads and kept productive beta chains. Rows are unified per CDR3 protein, each entry keeping the most common DNA and genes. For this sample the table gives 150,000 to 200,000 distinct CDR3 sequences, of which 50% to 75% were detected only once. In total, the top ten clones hold roughly 44% of the sample. The sequencing input was sorted CD4+, CD8+, or CD8+CD57+ T cells (not recorded which) from PBMCs. Receptors originate from a human donor in good health.

This clonotype was detected once. The chain is built from TRBV2 and TRBJ2-1; a possible D gene is TRBD2 (7 bases). The CDR3 has 17 residues. Germline lookup yields CDR1 SNHLY and CDR2 FYNNEI. Trimming took off 6 bases at V and 11 bases at J, with 29 bases between the two ends. The CDR3 is CASRALRGAWTRDKQFF. The CDR3 DNA reads TGTGCCAGCAGGGCACTCAGGGGAGCGTGGACTAGGGATAAGCAGTTCTTC.

The rearrangement links TRBV12-5 to TRBJ1-6; D may be TRBD1 (5 bases). The CDR3 spans 17 residues. From germline, CDR1 is LGHNT and CDR2 FRNRAP. V was clipped by 0 bases and J by 6 bases, with 15 bases between them. The CDR3 protein is CASGLVPGPSPNSPLHF. The CDR3 nucleotides read TGTGCTAGTGGTTTGGTCCCGGGGCCGAGCCCTAATTCACCCCTCCACTTT.

The V and J genes are TRBV7-2 and TRBJ2-1; 8 nucleotides line up with TRBD2. The CDR3 totals 16 residues. The germline CDR1 and CDR2 sequences are SGHTA and FQGNSA. V shed 5 bases, J shed 5 bases, and the junction held 11 bases outside the gene matches. The CDR3: CASSLRIAGTHNEQFF. CDR3 coding DNA: TGTGCCAGCAGCCTTCGGATAGCGGGGACCCACAATGAGCAGTTCTTC.

The rearrangement links TRBV20-1 to TRBJ2-1; D is undetermined. Trimming removed 3 bases at V and 3 bases at J, with 15 bases between. The germline V gene encodes CDR1 DFQATT and CDR2 SNEGSKA (reference sequence). The CDR3 is 15 residues long. CDR3 loop: CSARATLLGYNEQFF. The CDR3 coding sequence is TGCAGTGCTAGGGCCACCCTGCTTGGCTACAATGAGCAGTTCTTC.

V is TRBV5-8 and J is TRBJ1-2, with D perhaps TRBD1 (6 bases). Trimming took 1 base from V and 0 from J, leaving 16 bases between them. Looked up from germline, CDR1 is SGHTS and CDR2 is YDEGEE. There are 17 residues in the CDR3. The CDR3 here is CASSLMGVDRPNYGYTF. The CDR3 nucleotides read TGTGCCAGCAGCTTGATGGGAGTCGACAGGCCTAACTATGGCTACACCTTC.

The rearrangement joins TRBV5-1 to TRBJ1-1; D might be TRBD1 (5 bases). Looked up from germline, CDR1 is SGHRS and CDR2 is YFSETQ. Trimming took 3 bases from V and 2 from J, leaving 5 bases between them. This CDR3 spans 12 amino acids. The CDR3 DNA follows: TGCGCCAGCAGCTGGGACAACACTGAAGCTTTCTTT. Amino acid sequence: CASSWDNTEAFF.

V usage is TRBV10-3 and J usage is TRBJ2-1; 13 bases are a match to TRBD2. Germline V gene lookup returns CDR1 ENHRY and CDR2 SYGVKD. The CDR3 runs to 15 residues. Losses at the gene ends were 3 bases for V and 6 bases for J; bases not matched to a gene: 2. In DNA, the CDR3 is TGTGCCATCAGTGATGGGACTAGCGGGGTCAATGAGCAGTTCTTC. The encoded protein is CAISDGTSGVNEQFF.

This clonotype appeared many times. The V call is TRBV7-2, the J call TRBJ2-3, with 10 bases aligning to TRBD2. Germline trimming cut 3 bases from V and 0 bases from J; bases unmatched to any gene: 3. CDR3 length: 16 amino acids. CDR1 is SGHTA, CDR2 FQGNSA, per germline. The CDR3, as DNA: TGTGCCAGCAGCTTCCTAGCGGGGGTTAGCACAGATACGCAGTATTTT. Translated: CASSFLAGVSTDTQYF.